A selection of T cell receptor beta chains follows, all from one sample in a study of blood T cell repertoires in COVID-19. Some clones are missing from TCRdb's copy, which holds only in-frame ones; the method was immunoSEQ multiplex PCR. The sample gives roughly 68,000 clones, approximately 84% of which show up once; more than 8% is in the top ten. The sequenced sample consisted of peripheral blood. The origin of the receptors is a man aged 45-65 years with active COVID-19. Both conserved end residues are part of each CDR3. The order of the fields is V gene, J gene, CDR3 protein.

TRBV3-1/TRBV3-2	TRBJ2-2	CASSRAGETSGFVWTGELFF
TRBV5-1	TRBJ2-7	CASSPGSRGNSYEQYF
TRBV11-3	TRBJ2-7	CASSSGDSAYEQYF
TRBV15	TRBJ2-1	CATSKDARGDEQFF
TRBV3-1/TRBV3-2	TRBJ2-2	CASSPTAGADGELFF
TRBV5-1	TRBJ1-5	CASSLSGSQPQHF
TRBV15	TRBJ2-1	CATSSGGATYNEQFF
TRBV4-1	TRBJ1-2	CASSRIQGWGGYTF
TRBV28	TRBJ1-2	CASSPARGTGTYGYTF
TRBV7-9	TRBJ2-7	CASSQPGLPSYEQYF
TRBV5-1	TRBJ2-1	CASSLIPLGAGGYNEQFF
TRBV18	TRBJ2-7	CASSPSVPGPRSYEQYF
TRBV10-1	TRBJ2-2	CARRDRGTGELFF
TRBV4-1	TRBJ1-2	CASSQPSVYGYTF
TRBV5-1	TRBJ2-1	CASSTSGDYNEQFF
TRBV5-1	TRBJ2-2	CASSGLAGGSTGELFF
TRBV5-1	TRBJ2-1	CASSWQRGTGINEQFF
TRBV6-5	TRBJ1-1	CASSPRSTSTEAFF
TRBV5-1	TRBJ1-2	CASSLKGGIDYGYTF
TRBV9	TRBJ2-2	CASSPYTGELFF
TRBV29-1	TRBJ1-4	CSVQRDRVNEKLFF
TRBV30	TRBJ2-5	CAWNRGLQETQYF
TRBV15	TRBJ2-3	CATSRDGRGRTSDTQYF
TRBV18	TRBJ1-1	CASSPPEITEAFF
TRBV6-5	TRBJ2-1	CASSAGGSHEQFF
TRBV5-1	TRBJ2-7	CASSLDGRASDYEQYF
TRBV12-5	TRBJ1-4	CASGLISQGGEKLFF
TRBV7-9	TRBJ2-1	CASSLGIVGRDEQFF
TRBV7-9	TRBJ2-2	CASSLLNTGELFF
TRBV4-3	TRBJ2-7	CASSQDPSPQQYF
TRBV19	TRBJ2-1	CASSMGHEQFF
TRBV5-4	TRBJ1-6	CASSPGQPNSPLHF
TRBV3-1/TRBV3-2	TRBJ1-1	CASSRRQAGTEAFF
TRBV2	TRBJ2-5	CASRGQGVGETQYF
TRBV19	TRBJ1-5	CASSIVGGGSQPQHF
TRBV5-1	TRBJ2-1	CASSLVPGHSNEQFF
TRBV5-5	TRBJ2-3	CASSFLLAGGTDTQYF
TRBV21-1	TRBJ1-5	CASSIQDRGFGQPQHF
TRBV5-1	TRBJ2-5	CASSLAGASGQETQYF
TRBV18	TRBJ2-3	CASSPTGGRGADTQYF
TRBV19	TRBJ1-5	CASSISSGYSNQPQHF
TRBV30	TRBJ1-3	CAWRGPGTGNTIYF
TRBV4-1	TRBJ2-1	CASSQEEGVIHNEQFF
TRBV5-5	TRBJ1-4	CASSLLVSTNEKLFF
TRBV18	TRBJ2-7	CASSPGLSYEQYF
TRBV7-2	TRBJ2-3	CASSSGGPPDTQYF
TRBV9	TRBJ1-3	CASDMTASSGNTIYF
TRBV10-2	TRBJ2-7	CASSLEVYEQYF
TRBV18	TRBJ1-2	CASSRQSGFDYGYTF
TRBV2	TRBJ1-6	CASSEAQNINSPLHF
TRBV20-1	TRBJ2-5	CSASPPLAAVQETQYF
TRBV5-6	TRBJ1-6	CASTYTGVSPLHF
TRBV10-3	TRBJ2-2	CAIMGHKDGQLFF
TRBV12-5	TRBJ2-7	CASGLGPGTGYEQYF
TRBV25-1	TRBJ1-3	CASGDSRSSGNTIYF